This passage covers 25 T cell receptor beta chains from one sample sequenced in a study of cytomegalovirus exposure and HLA in healthy donors. Libraries were prepared by immunoSEQ multiplex PCR; TCRdb keeps only in-frame clonotypes and omits some of them. This table holds roughly 260,000 clones, about 83% found once. The specimen was PBMCs. All receptors come from a man aged 18 to 30 in good health and CMV-seronegative.

The chain couples TRBV13 to TRBJ2-1; 10 positions agree with TRBD2. This CDR3 region has 16 residues. Germline V gives CDR1 PRHDT, CDR2 FYEKMQ (reference sequence). V lost 5 bases to trimming and J lost 0 bases; unmatched junction nucleotides: 4. CDR3 sequence: CASSVLAGASYNEQFF. CDR3 bases: TGTGCCAGCAGCGTCCTAGCGGGAGCCTCCTACAATGAGCAGTTCTTC.

The chain's CDR3 is CASSFQTGTTVSPLHF. The DNA of the CDR3 is TGCGCCAGCAGCTTCCAGACCGGGACAACGGTTTCACCCCTCCACTTT. The rearrangement joins TRBV5-1 to TRBJ1-6, with TRBD1 as a possible D gene (6 bases). The V gene's germline CDR1 is SGHRS and CDR2 YFSETQ. The ends were cut back, 2 bases at V and 9 bases at J, with 18 bases in the middle. The CDR3 length is 16 residues.

This clone appeared a single time. The rearrangement links TRBV30 to TRBJ2-3; no clear D gene. The CDR3 covers 14 residues. Looked up from germline, CDR1 is GTSNPN and CDR2 is SVGIG (reference sequence). Trimming left V 3 bases short and J 0 bases short, with 10 bases between. The CDR3 DNA is TGTGCCTGGAGGGGCTCCGCTAGCACAGATACGCAGTATTTT. Protein sequence: CAWRGSASTDTQYF.

This rearrangement joins TRBV19 to TRBJ1-2, with 7 bases that match TRBD1. Germline V gene data show CDR1 as LNHDA and CDR2 as SQIVND (reference sequence). The ends lost 5 bases at V and 13 bases at J; junction bases unmatched: 7. The CDR3 consists of 11 residues. The CDR3 protein is CASSFGQAATF. The CDR3 nucleotides are TGTGCCAGTAGTTTCGGACAGGCAGCCACCTTC.

The chain employs TRBV2 and TRBJ1-3; unclear D gene. The CDR3 loop spans 14 amino acids. Looked up from germline, CDR1 is SNHLY and CDR2 is FYNNEI. Between the trimmed V and J ends, which lost 4 bases and 2 bases, there was a span of 9 bases. CDR3 sequence (DNA): TGTGCCAGCAGTGCAACAGACGCTGGAAACACCATATATTTT. As protein: CASSATDAGNTIYF.

The chain has TRBV19 and TRBJ1-1, with TRBD1 matching over 11 bases. Germline CDR1 LNHDA, CDR2 SQIVND (reference sequence). Trimming cost V 6 bases and J 0 bases; bases outside gene matches: 9. CDR3 length equals 17 residues. CDR3 amino acids: CASRNPRDRGLNTEAFF. CDR3 nucleotide sequence: TGTGCCAGTAGAAACCCCCGGGACAGGGGGTTGAACACTGAAGCTTTCTTT.

The genes are TRBV10-3 and TRBJ1-1; D uncertain. Per the germline V gene, CDR1 is ENHRY and CDR2 is SYGVKD. Deletions cut 3 bases from V and 1 base from J, with 6 bases between. This CDR3 has 13 amino acids. In nucleotides, the CDR3 is TGTGCCATCAGTGAACACAGGAACACTGAAGCTTTCTTT. This sequence encodes CAISEHRNTEAFF.

To note about this clone: Other DNA sequences in this specimen translate into the identical CDR3. The rearrangement links TRBV5-1 to TRBJ2-5; D not certain. Per the germline V gene, CDR1 is SGHRS and CDR2 is YFSETQ. V lost 4 bases to trimming and J lost 1 base, with 5 bases between them. CDR3 length: 12 residues. CDR3 residues: CASSIIQETQYF. The DNA of the CDR3 is TGCGCCAGCAGCATCATCCAAGAGACCCAGTACTTC.

This chain links TRBV28 with TRBJ1-5; D is possibly TRBD1 (6 bases). The length of the CDR3 is 13 residues. The germline V gene has CDR1 MDHEN and CDR2 SYDVKM. V shed 3 bases and J shed 10 bases, with 13 bases lying between them. The CDR3 nucleotides are TGTGCCAGCAGTTTGCAGGGGTCGGGCCCCCAGCATTTT. This codes for CASSLQGSGPQHF.

The V call is TRBV11-2, the J call TRBJ1-1, with D unresolved. The germline CDR1 and CDR2 sequences are SGHAT and FQNNGV. There are 11 residues in the CDR3. V was shortened by 1 base and J by 8 bases, with 5 bases between the two germline ends. The CDR3 protein is CASSLGLEAFF. The CDR3 nucleotides are TGTGCCAGCAGCTTAGGGCTCGAAGCTTTCTTT.

This clone has only one observation. The rearrangement joins TRBV27 to TRBJ2-7, with 9 bases lining up with TRBD2. Per germline, CDR1 MNHEY and CDR2 SMNVEV (reference sequence). The CDR3 contains 15 residues. With 6 bases clipped from V and 3 bases from J, the junction kept 9 bases outside the gene matches. The CDR3 sequence is CASRLGLARNYEQYF. The CDR3 DNA follows: TGTGCCAGCAGACTGGGACTAGCCCGAAACTACGAGCAGTACTTC.

The rearrangement links TRBV6-6 to TRBJ1-5; 7 nucleotides line up with TRBD1. Germline V gene sequence: CDR1 MNHNY, CDR2 SVGAGI (reference sequence). There are 16 residues in the CDR3. V shed 6 bases, J shed 1 base, and the junction held 9 bases outside the gene matches. CDR3 DNA: TGTGCCAGCAGACCCACAGGGGCTCGGAGCAATCAGCCCCAGCATTTT. Translated, it gives CASRPTGARSNQPQHF.

V gene TRBV10-3 combines with J gene TRBJ2-1, with TRBD1 matching over 7 bases. V lost 10 bases to trimming and J lost 5 bases; unmatched junction nucleotides: 11. The V gene's germline CDR1 is ENHRY and CDR2 SYGVKD. The CDR3 has 14 residues. The CDR3 region is CANARQGKDNEQFF. CDR3 sequence (DNA): TGTGCCAACGCACGACAGGGTAAGGACAATGAGCAGTTCTTC.

This chain joins TRBV4-1 and TRBJ2-3; 9 bases map to TRBD2. Germline V CDR1 and CDR2: MGHRA, YSYEKL. J lost 2 bases, V lost 3 bases, and 9 bases had no gene match. The CDR3 covers 17 residues. CDR3 DNA: TGCGCCAGCAGCCAGGTCCTTAGCGGGAGCACCACAGATACGCAGTATTTT. This gives the protein CASSQVLSGSTTDTQYF.

The rearrangement links TRBV6-5 to TRBJ1-5; a weak D match, TRBD1 (6 bases). The V and J ends lost 6 bases and 7 bases respectively, with 13 bases between them. The CDR3 loop spans 13 amino acids. CDR1 is MNHEY, CDR2 SVGAGI, per germline. The CDR3 DNA sequence: TGTGCCAGCAGCCAAACAGGGAACCAGCCCCAGCATTTT. Translation: CASSQTGNQPQHF.

The chain links TRBV29-1 to TRBJ2-7; D is perhaps TRBD1 (6 bases). V was clipped by 5 bases and J by 0 bases, with 11 bases between them. Germline lookup yields CDR1 SQVTM and CDR2 ANQGSEA. The CDR3 spans 13 residues. The CDR3 nucleotides read TGCAGCGTTAACACAGGGAGCTCCTACGAGCAGTACTTC. Translating gives CSVNTGSSYEQYF.

This sequence joins TRBV2 and TRBJ2-7, with 10 bases aligning to TRBD1. The CDR3 is 15 residues long. Per the germline V gene, CDR1 is SNHLY and CDR2 is FYNNEI. V lost 3 bases, J lost 3 bases, and 5 bases stayed unmatched. The CDR3 DNA reads as TGTGCCAGCAGTGACCCGGGACAGGGGAACTACGAGCAGTACTTC. Amino acids: CASSDPGQGNYEQYF.

The count of this clone is one. The CDR3 sequence is CASSPRFGEIYSGANVLTF. In DNA form, the CDR3 reads TGTGCCAGCTCACCGCGGTTCGGAGAGATATACTCTGGGGCCAACGTCCTGACTTTC. The gene calls are TRBV18 and TRBJ2-6; D ambiguous. CDR3 length: 19 residues. Trimming left V 3 bases short and J 0 bases short, with 18 bases between. Germline loops: CDR1 KGHSH, CDR2 LQKENI.

This sequence joins TRBV9 and TRBJ2-2; no definite D call. The CDR3 is made up of 15 amino acids. The germline CDR1 and CDR2 sequences are SGDLS and YYNGEE. Trimming removed 1 base at V and 2 bases at J, with 9 bases between. The CDR3 bases are TGTGCCAGCAGCGTATTGAGTACTAACACCGGGGAGCTGTTTTTT. It specifies CASSVLSTNTGELFF.

This clone came up a few times. The chain employs TRBV30 and TRBJ2-7, with 9 bases aligning to TRBD1. The CDR3 contains 14 residues. V lost 5 bases and J lost 7; bases outside the gene matches: 12. Germline V gene lookup returns CDR1 GTSNPN and CDR2 SVGIG (reference sequence). The CDR3 here is CAWATGTGSGEQYF. The CDR3 nucleotides read TGTGCCTGGGCCACCGGGACAGGGTCGGGAGAGCAGTACTTC.

With respect to this clone: This CDR3 is missing its conserved last phenylalanine or tryptophan, likely due to a read error. The limits of the CDR3 on the DNA are not certain, so only TCRdb's listed CDR3 is given. The chain is built from TRBV21-1 and TRBJ1-2; the table's D call TRBD1 went unverified against the DNA. TRBV21-1 is a known pseudogene. Termini included, the CDR3 measures 8 amino acids. The CDR3: CASSDQAI.

This chain connects TRBV5-1 to TRBJ1-4; a weak D match, TRBD1 (6 bases). From germline, CDR1 is SGHRS and CDR2 YFSETQ. The CDR3 spans 14 residues. The germline V and J ends were trimmed by 1 base and 4 bases, with 8 bases remaining between them. Written as DNA, the CDR3 is TGCGCCAGCAGCTTGTCACAGGGTAATGAAAAACTGTTTTTT. This gives the protein CASSLSQGNEKLFF.

CDR3 sequence (DNA): TGCAGTGCTAGTCCGGGGGCTTTCTTT. This translates into CSASPGAFF. V usage is TRBV20-1 and J usage is TRBJ1-1; no definite D call. Per germline, CDR1 DFQATT and CDR2 SNEGSKA (reference sequence). V lost 3 bases and J 11 bases, leaving 7 bases between the germline ends. The CDR3 loop spans 9 amino acids.

This clone was counted a few times. The chain recombines TRBV5-1 with TRBJ1-6; D is unclear. Per the germline V gene, CDR1 is SGHRS and CDR2 is YFSETQ. This CDR3 is 13 amino acids long. V was clipped by 1 base and J by 7 bases, with 6 bases between them. The CDR3, as DNA: TGCGCCAGCAGCTTGACGGAGAATTCACCCCTCCACTTT. Amino acids: CASSLTENSPLHF.

As DNA, the CDR3 is TGTGCCACCGGCGCGGATGGCTACACCTTC. It translates to CATGADGYTF. This chain joins TRBV15 and TRBJ1-2; D gene uncertain. CDR1 LNHNV and CDR2 YYDKDF come from the germline V gene (reference sequence). The CDR3 is made up of 10 amino acids. Trimming removed 8 bases at V and 6 bases at J, with 7 bases between.